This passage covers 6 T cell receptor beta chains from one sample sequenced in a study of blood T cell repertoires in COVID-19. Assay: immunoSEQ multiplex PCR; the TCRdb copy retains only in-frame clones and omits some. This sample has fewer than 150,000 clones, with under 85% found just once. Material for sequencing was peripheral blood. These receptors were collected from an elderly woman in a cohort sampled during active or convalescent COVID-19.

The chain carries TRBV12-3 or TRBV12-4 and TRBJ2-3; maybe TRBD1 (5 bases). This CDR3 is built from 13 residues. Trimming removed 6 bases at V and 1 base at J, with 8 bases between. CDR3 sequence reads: CASSLQGTDTQYF. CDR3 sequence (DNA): TGTGCCAGCAGCCTACAGGGCACAGATACGCAGTATTTT.

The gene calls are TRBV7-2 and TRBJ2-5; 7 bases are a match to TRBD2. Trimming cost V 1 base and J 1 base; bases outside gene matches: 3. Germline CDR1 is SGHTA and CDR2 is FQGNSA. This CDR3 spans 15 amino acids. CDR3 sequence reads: CASSLVRGTQETQYF. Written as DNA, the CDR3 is TGTGCCAGCAGCTTAGTGCGGGGGACCCAAGAGACCCAGTACTTC.

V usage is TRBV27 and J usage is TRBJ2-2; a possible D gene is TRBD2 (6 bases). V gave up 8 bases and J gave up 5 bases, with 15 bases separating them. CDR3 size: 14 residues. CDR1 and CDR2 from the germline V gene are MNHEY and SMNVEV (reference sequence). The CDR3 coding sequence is TGTGCCAGCGGTCAGCGGGTAAAAACCGGGGAGCTGTTTTTT. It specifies CASGQRVKTGELFF.

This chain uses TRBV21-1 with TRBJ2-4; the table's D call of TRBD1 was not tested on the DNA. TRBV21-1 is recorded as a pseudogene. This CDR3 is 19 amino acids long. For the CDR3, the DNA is TGTGCCAGCAGCAGAGGAAGGGACACAATTTTGTGGGCCAAAAACATTCAGTACTTC. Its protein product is CASSRGRDTILWAKNIQYF.

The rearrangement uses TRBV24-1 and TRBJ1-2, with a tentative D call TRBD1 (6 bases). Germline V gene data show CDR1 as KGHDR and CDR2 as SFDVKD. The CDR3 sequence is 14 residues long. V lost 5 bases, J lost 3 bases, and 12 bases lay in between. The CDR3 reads CATSGAGQYYGYTF. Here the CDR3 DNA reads TGTGCCACCAGTGGGGCCGGACAGTACTATGGCTACACCTTC.

Written as DNA, the CDR3 is TGTGCCAGCAGTTTTCGAGAGTTCTATGGCTACACCTTC. Protein product: CASSFREFYGYTF. The gene calls are TRBV12-3 or TRBV12-4 and TRBJ1-2; D call uncertain. V was shortened by 3 bases and J by 4 bases, with 9 bases between the two germline ends. The CDR3 is 13 amino acids.